The source of this TCR beta chain is a study of cytomegalovirus exposure and HLA in healthy donors. Points from the study as a whole: As was reported, the classifier diagnosed cytomegalovirus status with high specificity and sensitivity. Some V segments, including TRBV6-2 and TRBV6-3, were excluded as indistinguishable. The study designated 164 TCR beta chains cytomegalovirus-associated.

Worth noting for this clone: What it binds is unknown.

Both 60 Vbeta primers and 13 Jbeta primers went into the PCR. Assay: immunoSEQ multiplex PCR; the TCRdb copy retains only in-frame clones and omits some. The data show 130,000 or so clones, around 73% seen once. The CDR3 spans 13 residues. The J segment lost 3 bases and the V segment lost 5 bases, leaving 3 bases of the junction unmatched. From germline, CDR1 is LNHDA and CDR2 SQIVND (reference sequence). The chain combines TRBV19 with TRBJ2-5; 7 bases line up with TRBD1. This receptor was identified in a man aged 50-59 years in good health and CMV-seronegative. The material sequenced was PBMCs. CDR3 DNA sequence: TGTGCCAGTAGTTTCGACAGGGAAGAGACCCAGTACTTC. It specifies CASSFDREETQYF.